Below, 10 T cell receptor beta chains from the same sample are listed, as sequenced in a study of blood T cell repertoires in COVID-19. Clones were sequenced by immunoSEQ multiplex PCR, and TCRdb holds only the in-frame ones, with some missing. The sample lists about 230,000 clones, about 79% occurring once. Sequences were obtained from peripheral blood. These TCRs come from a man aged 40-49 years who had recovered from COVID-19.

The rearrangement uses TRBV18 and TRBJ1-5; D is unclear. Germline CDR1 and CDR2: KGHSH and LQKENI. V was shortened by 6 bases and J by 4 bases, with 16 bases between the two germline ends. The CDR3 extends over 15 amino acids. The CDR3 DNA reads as TGTGCCAGCTCCCGCGGGGTAGTAGGGAATCAGCCCCAGCATTTT. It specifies CASSRGVVGNQPQHF.

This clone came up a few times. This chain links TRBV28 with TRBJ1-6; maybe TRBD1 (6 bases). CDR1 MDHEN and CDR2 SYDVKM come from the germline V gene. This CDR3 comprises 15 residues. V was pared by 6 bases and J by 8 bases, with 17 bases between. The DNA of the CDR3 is TGTGCCAGCAGAGCACAGGGCGAGGAGCATTCACCCCTCCACTTT. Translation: CASRAQGEEHSPLHF.

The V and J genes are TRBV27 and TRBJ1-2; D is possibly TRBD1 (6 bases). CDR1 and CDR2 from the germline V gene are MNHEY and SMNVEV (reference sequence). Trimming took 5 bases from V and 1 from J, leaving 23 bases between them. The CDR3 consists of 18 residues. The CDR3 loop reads CASSLIMTRGRVNYGYTF. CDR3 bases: TGTGCCAGCAGTCTTATTATGACCAGGGGACGTGTTAACTATGGCTACACCTTC.

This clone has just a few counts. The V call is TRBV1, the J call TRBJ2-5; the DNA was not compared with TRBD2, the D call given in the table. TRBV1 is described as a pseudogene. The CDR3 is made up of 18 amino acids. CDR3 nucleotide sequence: TGCACCAGCAGCCCTTACCGTAGCGGGGATCTGGGGTTGGAGACCCAGTACTTC. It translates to CTSSPYRSGDLGLETQYF.

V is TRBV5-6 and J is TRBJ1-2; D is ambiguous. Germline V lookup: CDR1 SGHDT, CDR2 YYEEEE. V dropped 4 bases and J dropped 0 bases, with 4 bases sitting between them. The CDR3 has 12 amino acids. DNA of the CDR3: TGTGCCAGCAGCCCCGCTAACTATGGCTACACCTTC. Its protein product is CASSPANYGYTF. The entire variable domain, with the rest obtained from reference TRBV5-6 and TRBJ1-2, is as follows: DAGVTQSPTHLIKTRGQQVTLRCSPKSGHDTVSWYQQALGQGPQFIFQYYEEEERQRGNFPDRFSGHQFPNYSSELNVNALLLGDSALYLCASSPANYGYTFGSGTRLTVV.

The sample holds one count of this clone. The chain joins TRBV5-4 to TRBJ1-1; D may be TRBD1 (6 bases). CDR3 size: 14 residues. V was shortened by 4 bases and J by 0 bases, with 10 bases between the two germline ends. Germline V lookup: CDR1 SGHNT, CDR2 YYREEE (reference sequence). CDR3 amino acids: CASSTDSLNTEAFF. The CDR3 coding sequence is TGTGCCAGCAGCACGGACAGCTTGAACACTGAAGCTTTCTTT.

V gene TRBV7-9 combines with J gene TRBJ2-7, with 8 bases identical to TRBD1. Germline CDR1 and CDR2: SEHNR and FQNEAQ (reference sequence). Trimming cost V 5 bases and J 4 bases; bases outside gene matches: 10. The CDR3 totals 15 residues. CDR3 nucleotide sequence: TGTGCCAGCAGCCCACGGGGACAGGCAGCATACGAGCAGTACTTC. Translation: CASSPRGQAAYEQYF.

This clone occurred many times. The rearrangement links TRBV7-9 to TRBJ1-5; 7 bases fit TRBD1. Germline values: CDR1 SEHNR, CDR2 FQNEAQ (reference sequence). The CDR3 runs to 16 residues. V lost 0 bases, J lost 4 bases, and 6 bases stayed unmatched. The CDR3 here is CASSLAWDRGNQPQHF. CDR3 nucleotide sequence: TGTGCCAGCAGCTTAGCCTGGGACAGAGGGAATCAGCCCCAGCATTTT.

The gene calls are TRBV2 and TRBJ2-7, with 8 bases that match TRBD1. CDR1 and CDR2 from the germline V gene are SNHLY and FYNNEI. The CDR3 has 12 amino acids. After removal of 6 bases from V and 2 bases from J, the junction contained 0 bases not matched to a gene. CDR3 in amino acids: CASRDRAYEQYF. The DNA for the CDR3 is TGTGCCAGCAGGGACAGGGCCTACGAGCAGTACTTC.

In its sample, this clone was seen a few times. CDR3 in amino acids: CASSYRQGIYEQYF. The CDR3 region has the DNA TGTGCCAGCAGTTACCGACAGGGAATTTACGAGCAGTACTTC. V is TRBV6-5 and J is TRBJ2-7; 7 nucleotides match TRBD1. The CDR3 has 14 residues. The germline CDR1 and CDR2 sequences are MNHEY and SVGAGI. V shed 2 bases, J shed 4 bases, and the junction held 5 bases outside the gene matches.